This T cell receptor (beta chain) was profiled in a study of T cells in Graves' hyperthyroidism and ophthalmopathy. The wider study: Upon initial diagnosis and before any treatment, peripheral blood was collected.

Amplified regions were TCR beta CDR3 sequences from RNA transcripts. The primer set for the first-round RT-PCR of the TCR CDR3 was HTBI. From the multiplex PCR reads, TCRdb called clonotypes with MiXCR, one entry per CDR3 protein. The sample yields about 700,000 distinct CDR3 sequences, about 15% seen once. Criteria for exclusion of patients were uncontrolled infection, other autoimmune disease, pregnancy or lactation. Using more than 7.5 ml of fresh peripheral blood, PBMCs were prepared. This CDR3 region has 16 residues. Germline-derived CDR1 and CDR2 are MNHEY and SVGEGT. Trimming took 0 bases from V and 10 from J, leaving 19 bases between them.

What was sequenced was blood. This TCR derives from a woman between 18 and 29 years old with Graves' hyperthyroidism. The chain joins TRBV6-2 or TRBV6-3 to TRBJ2-1; D possibly matches TRBD1 or TRBD2 (5 bases each). The CDR3 nucleotides are TGTGCCAGCAGTTACTCGGGCGAACGGAGGCCAGGGGAGCAGTTCTTC. It codes for CASSYSGERRPGEQFF.